Below, 23 T cell receptor beta chains from the same sample are listed, as sequenced in a study of CD4 T cells in relation to SARS-CoV-2 and coronaviruses (dated by TCRdb to the early 2020s). Library preparation used the immunoSEQ multiplex PCR assay. The immuneACCESS repertoire file appears here via TCRdb, limited to in-frame rearrangements. These files lack a portion of the clones; in checked studies, under half of the deficit traces to unresolved V genes, and the cause of the others is not known. The sample table contains around 69,000 clones; only one count was recorded for 94% of them. The ten largest clonotypes hold 0.14% of the sample. CD4+ T cells from unexposed donors were collected before the COVID-19 pandemic (2011-2018). The specimen was naive CD4+ T cells from PBMCs. The sample's cell subset or site label is to be understood as: naive CD4+ T cells isolated by negative enrichment. These receptors were obtained from a human donor in good health.

J is TRBJ1-4 and V is TRBV2; D is perhaps TRBD1 (5 bases). The V gene lost 6 bases and the J gene lost 7 bases, with 9 bases spanning the gap. The germline gives CDR1 SNHLY, CDR2 FYNNEI. CDR3 length equals 12 residues. CDR3 in amino acids: CASRGLSEKLFF. CDR3 nucleotides: TGTGCCAGCAGGGGACTCAGTGAAAAACTGTTTTTT.

The chain combines TRBV5-1 with TRBJ2-5, with TRBD2 matching 9 bases. The CDR3 is made up of 15 amino acids. The germline V gene has CDR1 SGHRS and CDR2 YFSETQ. V dropped 0 bases and J dropped 3; count of bases not matched to a gene: 3. The CDR3 DNA follows: TGCGCCAGCAGCTTGGTTGGCGGGAGGGAAGAGACCCAGTACTTC. It yields the protein CASSLVGGREETQYF.

In this sample, this clone turned up once. The chain carries TRBV6-4 and TRBJ2-2, with a tentative D call TRBD1 (6 bases). The CDR3 has 16 residues. Germline V gene sequence: CDR1 MRHNA, CDR2 SNTAGT. V was pared by 2 bases and J by 2 bases, with 12 bases between. The CDR3 protein is CASSDELGQNTGELFF. The CDR3 DNA follows: TGTGCCAGCAGTGACGAGTTGGGACAAAACACCGGGGAGCTGTTTTTT.

The rearrangement links TRBV13 to TRBJ1-6; 10 bases align to TRBD1. Germline V gene data show CDR1 as PRHDT and CDR2 as FYEKMQ (reference sequence). This CDR3 comprises 16 residues. Trimming removed 5 bases from V and 7 bases from J; junction bases left unmatched: 8. CDR3 sequence reads: CASSRRTGGINSPLHF. Here the CDR3 DNA reads TGTGCCAGCAGCAGAAGGACAGGGGGGATCAATTCACCCCTCCACTTT.

CDR3 loop: CASRSRATDSGNTIYF. As DNA, the CDR3 is TGTGCAAGTCGCTCCAGGGCGACGGACTCTGGAAACACCATATATTTT. V is TRBV12-2 and J is TRBJ1-3; the table's D call of TRBD1 was not tested on the DNA. TRBV12-2 is an annotated pseudogene. CDR3 size: 16 residues.

This clone came up once. The rearrangement joins TRBV3-1 (or the pseudogene TRBV3-2) to TRBJ1-6; possibly TRBD1 for D (5 bases). The CDR3 is made up of 11 amino acids. V was pared by 2 bases and J by 14 bases, with 7 bases between. CDR1 is LGHDT and CDR2 is YNNKEL in the germline V gene (reference sequence). The CDR3, as DNA: TGTGCCAGCAGCCAAAGAGGGGCCCTCCACTTT. It specifies CASSQRGALHF.

The V and J genes are TRBV7-3 and TRBJ1-2; D is possibly TRBD1 (5 bases). Per the germline V gene, CDR1 is SGHTA and CDR2 is FQGTGA. The ends were cut back, 2 bases at V and 4 bases at J, with 8 bases in the middle. This CDR3 comprises 13 residues. CDR3 in amino acids: CASSLSGGYGYTF. The CDR3 DNA is TGTGCCAGCAGCTTATCGGGGGGCTATGGCTACACCTTC. Complete variable domain (other parts from reference TRBV7-3 and TRBJ1-2): GAGVSQTPSNKVTEKGKYVELRCDPISGHTALYWYRQSLGQGPEFLIYFQGTGAADDSGLPNDRFFAVRPEGSVSTLKIQRTERGDSAVYLCASSLSGGYGYTFGSGTRLTVV.

The chain is built from TRBV30 and TRBJ1-5; D gene ambiguous. V was cut by 0 bases and J by 0 bases, with 6 bases left in between. Germline V gene data show CDR1 as GTSNPN and CDR2 as SVGIG (reference sequence). The CDR3 extends over 14 amino acids. The CDR3 sequence: CAWSVTNSNQPQHF. CDR3 DNA: TGTGCCTGGAGTGTCACGAATAGCAATCAGCCCCAGCATTTT. The entire variable domain, with the rest obtained from reference TRBV30 and TRBJ1-5, is as follows: SQTIHQWPATLVQPVGSPLSLECTVEGTSNPNLYWYRQAAGRGLQLLFYSVGIGQISSEVPQNLSASRPQDRQFILSSKKLLLSDSGFYLCAWSVTNSNQPQHFGDGTRLSIL.

The count of this clone is one. The chain employs TRBV19 and TRBJ2-2; possible D gene TRBD1, 6 bases. The germline V gene encodes CDR1 LNHDA and CDR2 SQIVND (reference sequence). V lost 5 bases and J lost 4, with 8 bases in between. The CDR3 contains 13 residues. The CDR3 spells CASSPRGTGELFF. The DNA for the CDR3 is TGTGCCAGTAGTCCCAGGGGCACCGGGGAGCTGTTTTTT.

V usage is TRBV29-1 and J usage is TRBJ1-1, with TRBD1 matching over 8 bases. Losses at the gene ends were 3 bases for V and 7 bases for J; bases not matched to a gene: 4. The CDR3 totals 12 residues. The germline V gene has CDR1 SQVTM and CDR2 ANQGSEA. CDR3 DNA: TGCAGCGTTGAGAGGACAGGGAATGAAGCTTTCTTT. Encoded protein: CSVERTGNEAFF.

The chain uses TRBV2 and TRBJ2-1, with TRBD2 matching 11 bases. CDR1 and CDR2 (germline): SNHLY, FYNNEI. The trim removed 6 bases at V and 1 base at J, leaving 5 bases unmatched. This CDR3 comprises 16 residues. The CDR3 is CASRTSGTSSYNEQFF. In nucleotides, the CDR3 is TGTGCCAGCAGGACTAGCGGGACCAGTTCCTACAATGAGCAGTTCTTC. Combining the CDR3 with reference TRBV2 and TRBJ2-1 gives the whole variable domain EPEVTQTPSHQVTQMGQEVILRCVPISNHLYFYWYRQILGQKVEFLVSFYNNEISEKSEIFDDQFSVERPDGSNFTLKIRSTKLEDSAMYFCASRTSGTSSYNEQFFGPGTRLTVL.

The V call is TRBV28, the J call TRBJ2-7; D is tentatively TRBD1 or TRBD2 (7 bases each). Per the germline V gene, CDR1 is MDHEN and CDR2 is SYDVKM. The CDR3 spans 13 residues. Trimming removed 4 bases from V and 4 bases from J, with 11 bases in between. CDR3 sequence reads: CASSSGGGYEQYF. The CDR3 DNA follows: TGTGCCAGCAGTTCAGGGGGAGGGTACGAGCAGTACTTC.

This rearrangement joins TRBV13 to TRBJ2-3, with TRBD2 matching over 9 bases. Per the germline V gene, CDR1 is PRHDT and CDR2 is FYEKMQ (reference sequence). With V trimmed by 0 bases and J by 2 bases, 12 bases remained unmatched. The CDR3 totals 19 residues. As DNA, the CDR3 is TGTGCCAGCAGCTTAGGCCGTAGCGGGAGATGGCCATCCACAGATACGCAGTATTTT. It codes for CASSLGRSGRWPSTDTQYF.

The V and J genes are TRBV6-5 and TRBJ2-7; 9 bases match TRBD1. Unmatched junction bases numbered 6, after V lost 0 bases and J lost 3 bases. The CDR3 sequence is 16 residues long. CDR1 MNHEY and CDR2 SVGAGI come from the germline V gene. The CDR3 DNA reads as TGTGCCAGCAGTTACTCGAGGGTGACAGGGGGCTACGAGCAGTACTTC. This encodes CASSYSRVTGGYEQYF.

This chain connects TRBV2 to TRBJ1-5, with D possibly matching TRBD1 (6 bases). The length of the CDR3 is 14 residues. V lost 3 bases to trimming and J lost 4 bases, with 10 bases between them. Germline CDR1 and CDR2: SNHLY and FYNNEI. The CDR3 coding sequence is TGTGCCAGCAGTGACAGGGGCGGGAATCAGCCCCAGCATTTT. Translation: CASSDRGGNQPQHF.

This chain connects TRBV7-8 to TRBJ2-2, with unresolved D. Germline V gene data show CDR1 as SGHVS and CDR2 as FQNEAQ. The CDR3 sequence is 16 residues long. V was shortened by 5 bases and J by 0 bases, with 13 bases between the two germline ends. CDR3 nucleotides: TGTGCCAGCAGCCCGACCCTTATCTCGAACACCGGGGAGCTGTTTTTT. This codes for CASSPTLISNTGELFF.

V is TRBV5-4 and J is TRBJ2-5, with D tentatively TRBD1 (6 bases). The CDR3 extends over 15 amino acids. CDR1 is SGHNT and CDR2 is YYREEE in the germline V gene (reference sequence). The ends were cut back, 4 bases at V and 1 base at J, with 14 bases in the middle. The CDR3 DNA is TGTGCCAGCAGCCCGGACGGCAGGGGCCAAGAGACCCAGTACTTC. Residues: CASSPDGRGQETQYF.

The V gene is TRBV18, the J gene TRBJ2-1; TRBD2 aligns across 9 bases. The CDR3 is 16 amino acids. After removal of 3 bases from V and 7 bases from J, the junction contained 10 bases not matched to a gene. The germline V gene has CDR1 KGHSH and CDR2 LQKENI. CDR3 DNA sequence: TGTGCCAGCTCACCCACCCTAGCGGGGAGTGCAAATGAGCAGTTCTTC. This sequence encodes CASSPTLAGSANEQFF.

This clone has only one observation. The chain recombines TRBV15 with TRBJ1-5; D ambiguous. CDR1 is LNHNV and CDR2 is YYDKDF in the germline V gene (reference sequence). CDR3 length equals 15 residues. With 3 bases removed from V and 5 bases from J, the gap between germline ends came to 14 bases. CDR3 sequence: CATSRLLGPDQPQHF. The DNA for the CDR3 is TGTGCCACCAGCAGGTTGCTAGGGCCCGATCAGCCCCAGCATTTT. The whole variable domain, remainder taken from reference TRBV15 and TRBJ1-5, is DAMVIQNPRYQVTQFGKPVTLSCSQTLNHNVMYWYQQKSSQAPKLLFHYYDKDFNNEADTPDNFQSRRPNTSFCFLDIRSPGLGDTAMYLCATSRLLGPDQPQHFGDGTRLSIL.

The count of this clone is one. The chain couples TRBV2 to TRBJ2-5, with 15 bases fitting TRBD2. CDR3 size: 19 residues. Trimming cost V 4 bases and J 5 bases; bases outside gene matches: 14. Germline CDR1 is SNHLY and CDR2 is FYNNEI. The CDR3 loop reads CASSGPAGLAGGGGETQYF. The DNA of the CDR3 is TGTGCCAGCAGTGGGCCCGCGGGACTAGCGGGAGGTGGTGGGGAGACCCAGTACTTC.

J is TRBJ1-6 and V is TRBV7-9, with TRBD1 identical over 8 bases. The germline V gene encodes CDR1 SEHNR and CDR2 FQNEAQ (reference sequence). The V gene end was trimmed by 5 bases and the J gene end by 7 bases; junction bases not matched to a gene: 4. This CDR3 is built from 14 residues. The CDR3 region is CASSQGQANSPLHF. The CDR3 DNA sequence: TGTGCCAGCAGCCAGGGACAGGCCAATTCACCCCTCCACTTT.

CDR3 sequence: CASSDRQGRYNSPLHF. As DNA, the CDR3 is TGCGCCAGCAGCGACAGACAGGGTCGCTATAATTCACCCCTCCACTTT. This rearrangement joins TRBV5-1 to TRBJ1-6; 7 nucleotides line up with TRBD1. The CDR3 runs 16 residues. Germline loops: CDR1 SGHRS, CDR2 YFSETQ. The V gene end was trimmed by 4 bases and the J gene end by 3 bases; junction bases not matched to a gene: 7.

The chain uses TRBV4-1 and TRBJ2-5; 9 bases fit TRBD2. Per germline, CDR1 MGHRA and CDR2 YSYEKL. V shed 5 bases, J shed 4 bases, and the junction held 8 bases outside the gene matches. This CDR3 spans 15 amino acids. Written as DNA, the CDR3 is TGCGCCAGCAGCTCGTTAGGACTAGCGCGAGAGACCCAGTACTTC. This translates into CASSSLGLARETQYF.